A selection of T cell receptor beta chains follows, all from one sample in a study of blood T cell repertoires in COVID-19. Data came from immunoSEQ multiplex PCR; TCRdb stores just in-frame clones and leaves some out. Here the sample spans around 310,000 clones, approximately 89% being singletons. The sequencing input was peripheral blood. These receptors all stem from a woman in her fifties or sixties with acute or convalescent COVID-19. Each CDR3 is given with its conserved first and last residue. Each record gives: J gene, V gene, CDR3 protein.

>TRBJ1-5|TRBV30
CAWSVRGPSNQPQHF
>TRBJ2-2|TRBV10-3
CAISETGTANTGELFF
>TRBJ2-5|TRBV5-1
CASSLGGGYRETQYF
>TRBJ2-7|TRBV7-2
CASSSRPIGYEQYF
>TRBJ1-3|TRBV7-2
CASGGGGSGNTIYF
>TRBJ1-2|TRBV19
CASSFTGVILYGYTF
>TRBJ2-1|TRBV6-2/TRBV6-3
CASSYSKLADYNEQFF
>TRBJ2-3|TRBV11-3
CASSREGANTDTQYF
>TRBJ2-1|TRBV5-1
CASSLGLHEQFF
>TRBJ2-7|TRBV28
CASSSLASESNEQYF
>TRBJ2-6|TRBV15
CATSRRQGAGTGANVLTF
>TRBJ2-5|TRBV19
CASTPTGAQETQYF
>TRBJ1-3|TRBV6-5
CASRPPGAGNTIYF
>TRBJ1-2|TRBV29-1
CSVGPGEMGYTF
>TRBJ2-7|TRBV14
CASSPASAPFYEQYF
>TRBJ1-6|TRBV19
CASKMSSYNSPLHF
>TRBJ2-5|TRBV7-2
CASSPQETQYF
>TRBJ2-1|TRBV24-1
CATSEPTGFGNEEQFF